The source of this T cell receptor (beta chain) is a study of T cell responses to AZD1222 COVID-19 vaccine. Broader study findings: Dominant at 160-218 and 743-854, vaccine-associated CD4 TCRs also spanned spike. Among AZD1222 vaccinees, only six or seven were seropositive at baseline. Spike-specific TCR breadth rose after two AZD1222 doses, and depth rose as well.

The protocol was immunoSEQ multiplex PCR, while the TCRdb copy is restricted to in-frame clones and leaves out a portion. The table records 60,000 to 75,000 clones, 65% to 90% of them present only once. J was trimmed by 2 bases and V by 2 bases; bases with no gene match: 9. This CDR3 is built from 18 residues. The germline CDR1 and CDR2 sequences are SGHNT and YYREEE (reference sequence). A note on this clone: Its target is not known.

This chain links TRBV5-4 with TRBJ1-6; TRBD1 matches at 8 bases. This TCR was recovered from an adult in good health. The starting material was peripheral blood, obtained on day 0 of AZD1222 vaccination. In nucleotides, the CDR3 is TGTGCCAGCAGCTTAACCAGAGCGACAGGGGCCTATAATTCACCCCTCCACTTT. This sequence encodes CASSLTRATGAYNSPLHF.